Presented here are 29 T cell receptor beta chains from one specimen sequenced in a study of T-cell memory formation after mild COVID-19. One entry per CDR3 protein, called by TCRdb with MiXCR from the 5' RACE reads. The data hold 500,000 to 600,000 distinct CDR3 sequences, with approximately 19% observed a single time. Sample: PBMCs or a T cell subset sorted from them (not recorded which). The receptor set was obtained from an adult woman who had mild COVID-19 (a few samples of this study predate the infection). Cell type and time point are not known.

V is TRBV3-1 and J is TRBJ2-7; D remains ambiguous. Germline V gene sequence: CDR1 LGHDT, CDR2 YNNKEL (reference sequence). Trimming removed 6 bases from V and 3 bases from J, with 15 bases in between. There are 14 residues in the CDR3. The CDR3 nucleotides read TGTGCCAGCAGGAATAATATTGGGAACTACGAGCAGTACTTC. It encodes CASRNNIGNYEQYF.

This clonotype has at least ten counts. The chain is built from TRBV6-1 and TRBJ2-2; D remains unclear. V lost 10 bases and J 6 bases, leaving 15 bases between the germline ends. Germline V lookup: CDR1 MNHNS, CDR2 SASEGT. This CDR3 has 13 amino acids. CDR3 coding DNA: TGTGCCACCCTCCGGCTAGAGGCCGGGGAGCTGTTTTTT. This encodes CATLRLEAGELFF.

The chain joins TRBV10-3 to TRBJ1-4, with D possibly TRBD1 on 6 matching bases. This CDR3 contains 17 residues. The germline gives CDR1 ENHRY, CDR2 SYGVKD. V dropped 3 bases and J dropped 0 bases, with 14 bases sitting between them. The CDR3 coding sequence is TGTGCCATCAGTGAAGAACAGGGCTTAGCAACTAATGAAAAACTGTTTTTT. It is translated as CAISEEQGLATNEKLFF.

This chain joins TRBV11-3 and TRBJ2-2; D is perhaps TRBD2 (5 bases). The V gene's germline CDR1 is SGHNT and CDR2 YENEEA. V dropped 1 base and J dropped 2 bases, with 14 bases sitting between them. The CDR3 consists of 17 residues. The CDR3 DNA sequence: TGTGCCAGCAGCTTAGGTGTCGGGGTATCAAACACCGGGGAGCTGTTTTTT. Its protein product is CASSLGVGVSNTGELFF.

This clonotype was found many times. The CDR3 is CASSLEWADTQYF. The DNA for the CDR3 is TGTGCCAGCAGCTTAGAGTGGGCAGATACGCAGTATTTT. The chain is built from TRBV11-3 and TRBJ2-3, with D uncertain. Per germline, CDR1 SGHNT and CDR2 YENEEA. This CDR3 has 13 residues. V was trimmed by 0 bases and J by 4 bases, leaving 5 bases between them.

The chain employs TRBV2 and TRBJ2-3; a weak D match, TRBD1 (5 bases). The CDR3 is made up of 14 amino acids. V was shortened by 4 bases and J by 0 bases, with 8 bases between the two germline ends. Germline CDR1 and CDR2: SNHLY and FYNNEI. Here the CDR3 DNA reads TGTGCCAGCAGTGCCAGGGAAAGCACAGATACGCAGTATTTT. It translates to CASSARESTDTQYF.

This clonotype was seen a few times. The genes are TRBV11-3 and TRBJ2-3; D gene unclear. The V end lost 0 bases, the J end lost 0 bases, and 10 bases lay between the germline ends. The length of the CDR3 is 16 residues. CDR1 and CDR2 (germline): SGHNT, YENEEA. CDR3 sequence reads: CASSLDLPPSTDTQYF. For the CDR3, the DNA is TGTGCCAGCAGCTTAGATCTGCCACCTAGCACAGATACGCAGTATTTT.

V gene TRBV6-1 combines with J gene TRBJ1-2; D may be TRBD1 (5 bases). The germline gives CDR1 MNHNS, CDR2 SASEGT. V was clipped by 2 bases and J by 2 bases, with 12 bases between them. The CDR3 runs to 15 residues. CDR3 sequence reads: CASSELPGTNYGYTF. The DNA for the CDR3 is TGTGCCAGCAGTGAACTCCCAGGGACGAACTATGGCTACACCTTC.

The V gene is TRBV27, the J gene TRBJ1-2; a weak D match, TRBD1 (5 bases). With 3 bases removed from V and 7 bases from J, the gap between germline ends came to 12 bases. The germline gives CDR1 MNHEY, CDR2 SMNVEV (reference sequence). The CDR3 has 13 residues. CDR3 sequence: CASSFGRVGGYTF. CDR3 nucleotide sequence: TGTGCCAGCAGTTTCGGCAGGGTCGGTGGCTACACCTTC.

This chain connects TRBV7-9 to TRBJ1-1; 7 bases fit TRBD1. This CDR3 has 14 residues. Per the germline V gene, CDR1 is SEHNR and CDR2 is FQNEAQ (reference sequence). After removal of 5 bases from V and 5 bases from J, the junction contained 8 bases not matched to a gene. Here the CDR3 reads CASSILTGSTEAFF. The CDR3 DNA follows: TGTGCCAGCAGCATCCTGACAGGGTCGACTGAAGCTTTCTTT.

The chain combines TRBV5-6 with TRBJ2-4; the D is unclear. CDR1 and CDR2 from the germline V gene are SGHDT and YYEEEE. Between the trimmed V and J ends, which lost 4 bases and 8 bases, there was a span of 16 bases. The CDR3 length is 14 residues. In DNA form, the CDR3 reads TGTGCCAGCAGCCCCAGGCAGGAAACGGACATTCAGTACTTC. It yields the protein CASSPRQETDIQYF.

This chain uses TRBV7-8 with TRBJ1-5; D ambiguous. The germline V and J ends were trimmed by 5 bases and 2 bases, with 10 bases remaining between them. Germline V gene sequence: CDR1 SGHVS, CDR2 FQNEAQ. The CDR3 runs 14 residues. The chain's CDR3 is CASSMEAGNQPQHF. CDR3 coding DNA: TGTGCCAGCAGCATGGAGGCGGGCAATCAGCCCCAGCATTTT.

V usage is TRBV20-1 and J usage is TRBJ2-7; TRBD2 is a possible D gene (5 bases). Germline CDR1 is DFQATT and CDR2 is SNEGSKA (reference sequence). The CDR3 has 12 residues. V lost 4 bases and J lost 2, with 9 bases in between. CDR3 DNA sequence: TGCAGTGCTAATCGGGGTACCTACGAGCAGTACTTC. Translated: CSANRGTYEQYF.

This clonotype has at least ten counts. V is TRBV20-1 and J is TRBJ2-5; unclear D gene. The germline V and J ends were trimmed by 3 bases and 5 bases, with 4 bases remaining between them. CDR1 is DFQATT, CDR2 SNEGSKA, per germline (reference sequence). The CDR3 is 10 amino acids. CDR3 DNA sequence: TGCAGTGCTAGGCGGGAGACCCAGTACTTC. Translating it yields CSARRETQYF.

The DNA of the CDR3 is TGTGCCAGCAGTTCGGACAGGCTGGGACCTGAAGCTTTCTTT. Its protein is CASSSDRLGPEAFF. V and J are TRBV12-3 or TRBV12-4 and TRBJ1-1, with TRBD1 identical over 7 bases. The CDR3 is 14 amino acids. V was pared by 4 bases and J by 6 bases, with 8 bases of the junction left unmatched.

The V and J genes are TRBV9 and TRBJ2-1, with D perhaps TRBD1 (6 bases). This CDR3 is 17 amino acids long. Deletions cut 3 bases from V and 2 bases from J, with 18 bases between. The germline V gene encodes CDR1 SGDLS and CDR2 YYNGEE. This CDR3 reads CASSAPTGYDPYNEQFF. The CDR3 DNA sequence: TGTGCCAGCAGCGCCCCTACAGGGTATGACCCCTACAATGAGCAGTTCTTC. Combining the CDR3 with reference TRBV9 and TRBJ2-1 gives the whole variable domain DSGVTQTPKHLITATGQRVTLRCSPRSGDLSVYWYQQSLDQGLQFLIQYYNGEERAKGNILERFSAQQFPDLHSELNLSSLELGDSALYFCASSAPTGYDPYNEQFFGPGTRLTVL.

This clonotype was counted only a few times. This chain uses TRBV29-1 with TRBJ1-1; 7 nucleotides align to TRBD1. V lost 6 bases to trimming and J lost 1 base; unmatched junction nucleotides: 5. This CDR3 spans 13 amino acids. Germline V CDR1 and CDR2: SQVTM, ANQGSEA. The CDR3 protein is CSVSDRANTEAFF. The CDR3 coding sequence is TGCAGCGTATCAGACAGGGCGAACACTGAAGCTTTCTTT.

This clonotype occurred a few times. The chain links TRBV14 to TRBJ2-2; D gene ambiguous. Germline-derived CDR1 and CDR2 are SGHDN and FVKESK. CDR3 length: 14 residues. V was trimmed by 4 bases and J by 7 bases, leaving 13 bases between them. The CDR3 reads CASSLGPPGGELFF. DNA of the CDR3: TGTGCCAGCAGCCTTGGGCCTCCCGGCGGGGAGCTGTTTTTT.

This clonotype was observed a handful of times. The rearrangement uses TRBV27 and TRBJ2-7, with D perhaps TRBD1 (6 bases). CDR1 and CDR2 from the germline V gene are MNHEY and SMNVEV (reference sequence). The length of the CDR3 is 17 residues. V was pared by 3 bases and J by 1 base, with 19 bases between. As DNA, the CDR3 is TGTGCCAGCAGTTTGCATAGCGCCCGAGGGGGTTCCTACGAGCAGTACTTC. Amino acid sequence: CASSLHSARGGSYEQYF.

This clonotype was found a few times. The chain recombines TRBV15 with TRBJ1-4; the D gene is possibly TRBD1 (6 bases). CDR1 is LNHNV and CDR2 is YYDKDF in the germline V gene (reference sequence). The CDR3 runs 15 residues. V gave up 1 base and J gave up 4 bases, with 10 bases separating them. CDR3 sequence reads: CATSRVWGLNEKLFF. CDR3 DNA: TGTGCCACCAGCAGAGTATGGGGGCTTAATGAAAAACTGTTTTTT.

V is TRBV2 and J is TRBJ2-2; TRBD2 is a possible D gene (6 bases). Germline-derived CDR1 and CDR2 are SNHLY and FYNNEI. The CDR3 contains 16 residues. Deletions cut 5 bases from V and 6 bases from J, with 19 bases between. The DNA of the CDR3 is TGTGCCAGCAGTACGGACTACCGCCTAGGAGCCGGGGAGCTGTTTTTT. It specifies CASSTDYRLGAGELFF.

V gene TRBV20-1 combines with J gene TRBJ2-6; weak D call: TRBD2 (5 bases). The CDR3 has 15 residues. The V end was cut by 4 bases, the J end by 0 bases, with 10 bases between. Germline CDR1 and CDR2: DFQATT and SNEGSKA (reference sequence). In DNA form, the CDR3 reads TGCAGTGCTACCGACTATCTCTCTGGGGCCAACGTCCTGACTTTC. Protein sequence: CSATDYLSGANVLTF.

This clonotype was observed a handful of times. The V and J genes are TRBV29-1 and TRBJ1-2; a possible D gene is TRBD1 (6 bases). CDR1 and CDR2 from the germline V gene are SQVTM and ANQGSEA. CDR3 size: 14 residues. The V end was cut by 6 bases, the J end by 8 bases, with 22 bases between. CDR3 sequence reads: CSVQSQGESHGYTF. Here the CDR3 DNA reads TGCAGCGTACAATCACAGGGTGAATCCCACGGCTACACCTTC.

This clonotype came up a few times. The V and J genes are TRBV12-3 or TRBV12-4 and TRBJ2-7; 8 nucleotides agree with TRBD1. The V gene end was trimmed by 5 bases and the J gene end by 0 bases; junction bases not matched to a gene: 9. The CDR3 has 16 residues. The CDR3 loop reads CASSAGQGLASYEQYF. The CDR3, as DNA: TGTGCCAGCAGTGCCGGACAGGGTCTCGCCTCCTACGAGCAGTACTTC.

This chain links TRBV7-2 with TRBJ1-3; D call uncertain. Germline loops: CDR1 SGHTA, CDR2 FQGNSA. The V end lost 5 bases, the J end lost 4 bases, and 21 bases lay between the germline ends. There are 17 residues in the CDR3. This CDR3 reads CASSPQRPGHTGNTIYF. CDR3 coding DNA: TGTGCCAGCAGCCCCCAAAGACCTGGTCACACCGGAAACACCATATATTTT.

The V and J genes are TRBV18 and TRBJ2-7; D ambiguous. With 0 bases removed from V and 0 bases from J, the gap between germline ends came to 12 bases. This CDR3 is built from 16 residues. Germline values: CDR1 KGHSH, CDR2 LQKENI. DNA for the CDR3: TGTGCCAGCTCACCACCGGGAACTTTGGGCTCCTACGAGCAGTACTTC. This codes for CASSPPGTLGSYEQYF.

This sequence joins TRBV6-2 or TRBV6-3 and TRBJ2-2, with 10 bases fitting TRBD2. Germline CDR1 and CDR2: MNHEY and SVGEGT. The CDR3 has 17 amino acids. The ends lost 8 bases at V and 5 bases at J; junction bases unmatched: 14. The CDR3 loop reads CASFWPAAGGWTGELFF. The DNA of the CDR3 is TGTGCCAGCTTTTGGCCTGCAGCGGGAGGGTGGACCGGGGAGCTGTTTTTT.

This clonotype was recorded a few times. V is TRBV5-1 and J is TRBJ1-1; 8 bases match TRBD1. This CDR3 has 16 residues. With V trimmed by 0 bases and J by 4 bases, 8 bases remained unmatched. The germline CDR1 and CDR2 sequences are SGHRS and YFSETQ. The CDR3 DNA sequence: TGCGCCAGCAGCTTGGATTCACAGGGGGTAGGCACTGAAGCTTTCTTT. Amino acid sequence: CASSLDSQGVGTEAFF.

V and J are TRBV19 and TRBJ2-4, with 14 bases identical to TRBD2. CDR1 and CDR2 (germline): LNHDA, SQIVND (reference sequence). V shed 4 bases, J shed 8 bases, and the junction held 19 bases outside the gene matches. The CDR3 covers 20 residues. Written as DNA, the CDR3 is TGTGCCAGTAGTAGCCCTCCCGGGACTAGCGGGAGAGCCCGCGCGGACATTCAGTACTTC. This gives the protein CASSSPPGTSGRARADIQYF.